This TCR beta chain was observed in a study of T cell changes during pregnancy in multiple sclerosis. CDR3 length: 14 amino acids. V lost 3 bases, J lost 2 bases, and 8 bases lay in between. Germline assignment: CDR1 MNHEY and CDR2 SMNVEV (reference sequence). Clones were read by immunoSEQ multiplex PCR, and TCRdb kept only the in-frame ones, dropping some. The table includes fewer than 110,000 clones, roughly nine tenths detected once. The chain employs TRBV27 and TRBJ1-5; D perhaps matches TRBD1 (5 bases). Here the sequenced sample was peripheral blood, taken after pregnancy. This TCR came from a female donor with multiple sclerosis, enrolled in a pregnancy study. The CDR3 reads CASSLEGGNQPQHF. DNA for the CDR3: TGTGCCAGCAGTTTGGAAGGGGGCAATCAGCCCCAGCATTTT.